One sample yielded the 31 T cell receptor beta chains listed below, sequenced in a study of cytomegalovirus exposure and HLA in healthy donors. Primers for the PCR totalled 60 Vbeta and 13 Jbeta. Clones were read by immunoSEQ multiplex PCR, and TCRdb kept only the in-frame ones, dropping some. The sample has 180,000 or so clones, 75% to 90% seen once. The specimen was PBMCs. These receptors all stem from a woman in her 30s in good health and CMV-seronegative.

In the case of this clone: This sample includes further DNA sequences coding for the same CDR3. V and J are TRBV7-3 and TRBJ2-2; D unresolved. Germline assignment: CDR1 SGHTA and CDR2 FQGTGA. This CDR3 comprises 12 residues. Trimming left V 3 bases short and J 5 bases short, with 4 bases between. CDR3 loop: CASSFGTGELFF. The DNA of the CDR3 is TGTGCCAGCAGCTTCGGGACCGGGGAGCTGTTTTTT. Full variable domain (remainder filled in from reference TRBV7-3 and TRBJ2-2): GAGVSQTPSNKVTEKGKYVELRCDPISGHTALYWYRQSLGQGPEFLIYFQGTGAADDSGLPNDRFFAVRPEGSVSTLKIQRTERGDSAVYLCASSFGTGELFFGEGSRLTVL.

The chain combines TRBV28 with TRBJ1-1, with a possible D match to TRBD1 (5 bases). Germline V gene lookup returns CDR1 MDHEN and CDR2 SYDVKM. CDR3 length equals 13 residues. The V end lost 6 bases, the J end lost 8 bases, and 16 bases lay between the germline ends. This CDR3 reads CASSISDSPEAFF. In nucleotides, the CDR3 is TGTGCCAGCAGCATTAGTGACAGCCCCGAAGCTTTCTTT.

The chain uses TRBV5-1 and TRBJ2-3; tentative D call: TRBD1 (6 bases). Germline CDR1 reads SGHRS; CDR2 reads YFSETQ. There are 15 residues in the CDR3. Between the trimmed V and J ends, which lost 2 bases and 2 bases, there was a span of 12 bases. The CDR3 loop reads CASSLRTANTDTQYF. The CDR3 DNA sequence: TGCGCCAGCAGCTTAAGGACAGCCAACACAGATACGCAGTATTTT.

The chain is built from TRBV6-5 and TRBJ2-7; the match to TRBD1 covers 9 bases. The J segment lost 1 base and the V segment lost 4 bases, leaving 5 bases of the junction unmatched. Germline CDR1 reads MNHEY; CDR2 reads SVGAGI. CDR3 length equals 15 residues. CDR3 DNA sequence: TGTGCCAGCAGTTCCTACAGGGGGCCGTCCTACGAGCAGTACTTC. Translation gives CASSSYRGPSYEQYF.

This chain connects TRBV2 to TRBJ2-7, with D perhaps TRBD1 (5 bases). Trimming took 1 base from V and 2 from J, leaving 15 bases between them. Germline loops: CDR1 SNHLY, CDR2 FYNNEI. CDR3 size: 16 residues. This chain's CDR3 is CASSEVGLGQAYEQYF. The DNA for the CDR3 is TGTGCCAGCAGTGAAGTGGGGTTGGGGCAGGCCTACGAGCAGTACTTC.

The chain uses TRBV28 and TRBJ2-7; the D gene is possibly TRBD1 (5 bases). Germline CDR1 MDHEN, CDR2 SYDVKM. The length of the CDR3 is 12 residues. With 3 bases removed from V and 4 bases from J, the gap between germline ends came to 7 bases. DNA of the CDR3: TGTGCCAGCAGTTTGGGGCGATACGAGCAGTACTTC. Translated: CASSLGRYEQYF.

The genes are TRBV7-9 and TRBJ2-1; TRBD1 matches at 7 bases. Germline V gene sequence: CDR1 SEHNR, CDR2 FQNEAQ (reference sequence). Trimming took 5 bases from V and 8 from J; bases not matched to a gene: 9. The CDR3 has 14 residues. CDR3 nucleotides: TGTGCCAGCAGCCGGGACAGCATTAGGGATGAGCAGTTCTTC. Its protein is CASSRDSIRDEQFF.

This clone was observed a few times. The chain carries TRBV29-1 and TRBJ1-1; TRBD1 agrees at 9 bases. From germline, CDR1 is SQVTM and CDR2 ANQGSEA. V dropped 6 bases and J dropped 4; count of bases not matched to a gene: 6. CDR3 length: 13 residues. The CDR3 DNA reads TGCAGCGTCGGGGACAGGGCGGGCACTGAAGCTTTCTTT. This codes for CSVGDRAGTEAFF.

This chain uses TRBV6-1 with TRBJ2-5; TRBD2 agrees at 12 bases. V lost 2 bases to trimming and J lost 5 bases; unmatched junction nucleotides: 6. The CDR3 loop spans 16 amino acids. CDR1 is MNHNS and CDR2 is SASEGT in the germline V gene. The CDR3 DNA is TGTGCCAGCAGTGAACGACTAGCGGGGGAGGGTGAGACCCAGTACTTC. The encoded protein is CASSERLAGEGETQYF.

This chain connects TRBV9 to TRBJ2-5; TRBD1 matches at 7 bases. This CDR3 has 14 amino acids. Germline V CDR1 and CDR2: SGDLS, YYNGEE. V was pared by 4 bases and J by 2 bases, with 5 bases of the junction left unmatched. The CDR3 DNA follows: TGTGCCAGCAGCTCACAGGGGAGACAAGAGACCCAGTACTTC. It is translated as CASSSQGRQETQYF.

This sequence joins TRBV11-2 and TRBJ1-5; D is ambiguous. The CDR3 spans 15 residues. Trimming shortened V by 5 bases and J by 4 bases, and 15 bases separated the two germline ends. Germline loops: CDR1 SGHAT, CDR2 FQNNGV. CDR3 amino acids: CASSRDSRQNQPQHF. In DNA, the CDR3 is TGTGCCAGCAGCCGAGACTCCCGGCAGAATCAGCCCCAGCATTTT.

The CDR3 here is CASSLSVSFRDPNYGYTF. For the CDR3, the DNA is TGCGCCAGCAGCCTGTCAGTCTCTTTCAGGGATCCTAACTATGGCTACACCTTC. The chain combines TRBV4-1 with TRBJ1-2, with D perhaps matching TRBD1 (5 bases). The CDR3 length is 18 residues. V was cut by 4 bases and J by 0 bases, with 21 bases left in between. Germline V gives CDR1 MGHRA, CDR2 YSYEKL.

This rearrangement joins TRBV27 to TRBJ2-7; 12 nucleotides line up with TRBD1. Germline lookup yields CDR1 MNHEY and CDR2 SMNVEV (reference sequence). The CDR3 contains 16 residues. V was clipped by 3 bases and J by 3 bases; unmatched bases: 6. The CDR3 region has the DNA TGTGCCAGCAGTTTCCGTGGGACAGGGGGCTTCTACGAGCAGTACTTC. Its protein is CASSFRGTGGFYEQYF.

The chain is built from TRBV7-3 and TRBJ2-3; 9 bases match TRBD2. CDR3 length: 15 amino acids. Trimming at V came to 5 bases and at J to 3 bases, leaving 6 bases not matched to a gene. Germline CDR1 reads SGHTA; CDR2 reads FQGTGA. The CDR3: CASSRGGGGTDTQYF. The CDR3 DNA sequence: TGTGCCAGCAGCCGGGGCGGGGGGGGGACAGATACGCAGTATTTT.

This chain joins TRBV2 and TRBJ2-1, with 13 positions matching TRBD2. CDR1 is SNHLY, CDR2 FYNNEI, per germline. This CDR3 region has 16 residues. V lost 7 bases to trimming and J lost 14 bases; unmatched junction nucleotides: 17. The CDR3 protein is CASNKGRLAGGGEEFF. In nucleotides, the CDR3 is TGTGCCAGCAACAAAGGGAGACTAGCGGGGGGAGGGGAGGAGTTCTTC. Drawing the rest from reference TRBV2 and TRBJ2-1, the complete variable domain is EPEVTQTPSHQVTQMGQEVILRCVPISNHLYFYWYRQILGQKVEFLVSFYNNEISEKSEIFDDQFSVERPDGSNFTLKIRSTKLEDSAMYFCASNKGRLAGGGEEFFGPGTRLTVL.

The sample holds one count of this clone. CDR3 bases: TGCGCCAGCAGCTGGGACCCCGGGACAGTAAACGAGCAGTTCTTC. This encodes CASSWDPGTVNEQFF. The V call is TRBV5-1, the J call TRBJ2-1; 7 positions agree with TRBD1. The ends lost 3 bases at V and 10 bases at J; junction bases unmatched: 13. Looked up from germline, CDR1 is SGHRS and CDR2 is YFSETQ. There are 15 residues in the CDR3.

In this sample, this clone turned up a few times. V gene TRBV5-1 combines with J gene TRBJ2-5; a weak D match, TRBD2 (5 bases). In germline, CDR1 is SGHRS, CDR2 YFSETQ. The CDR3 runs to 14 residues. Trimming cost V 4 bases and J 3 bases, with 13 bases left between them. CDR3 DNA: TGCGCCAGCAGCGCCCTCGGGATCGAAGAGACCCAGTACTTC. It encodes CASSALGIEETQYF.

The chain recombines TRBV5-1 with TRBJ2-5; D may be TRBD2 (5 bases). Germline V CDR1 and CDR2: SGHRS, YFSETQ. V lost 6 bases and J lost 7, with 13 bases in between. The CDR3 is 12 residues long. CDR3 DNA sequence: TGCGCCAGCATCGAGGACCGGGGGACCCAGTACTTC. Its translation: CASIEDRGTQYF. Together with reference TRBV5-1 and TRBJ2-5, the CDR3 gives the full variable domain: KAGVTQTPRYLIKTRGQQVTLSCSPISGHRSVSWYQQTPGQGLQFLFEYFSETQRNKGNFPGRFSGRQFSNSRSEMNVSTLELGDSALYLCASIEDRGTQYFGPGTRLLVL.

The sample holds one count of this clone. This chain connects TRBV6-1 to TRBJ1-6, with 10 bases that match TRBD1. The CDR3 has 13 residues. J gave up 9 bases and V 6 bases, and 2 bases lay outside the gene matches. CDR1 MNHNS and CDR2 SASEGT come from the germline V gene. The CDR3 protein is CASRGTGASPLHF. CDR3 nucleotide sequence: TGTGCCAGCAGGGGGACAGGGGCTTCACCCCTCCACTTT.

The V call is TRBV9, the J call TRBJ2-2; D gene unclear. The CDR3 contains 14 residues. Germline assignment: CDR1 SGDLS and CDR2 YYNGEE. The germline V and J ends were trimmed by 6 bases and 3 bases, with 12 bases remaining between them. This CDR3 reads CASNPGWDTGELFF. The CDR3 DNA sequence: TGTGCCAGCAACCCCGGGTGGGACACCGGGGAGCTGTTTTTT.

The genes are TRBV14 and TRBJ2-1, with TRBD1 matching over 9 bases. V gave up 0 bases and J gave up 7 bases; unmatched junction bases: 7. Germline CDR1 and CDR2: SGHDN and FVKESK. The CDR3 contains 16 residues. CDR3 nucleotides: TGTGCCAGCAGCCAAGATTACGGACAGGGGTTTAATGAGCAGTTCTTC. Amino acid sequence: CASSQDYGQGFNEQFF.

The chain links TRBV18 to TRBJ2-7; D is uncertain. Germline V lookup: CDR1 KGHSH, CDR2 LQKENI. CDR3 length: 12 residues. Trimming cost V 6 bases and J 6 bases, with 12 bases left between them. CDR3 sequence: CASSLLSGEQYF. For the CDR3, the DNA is TGTGCCAGCTCGCTGTTATCGGGCGAGCAGTACTTC.

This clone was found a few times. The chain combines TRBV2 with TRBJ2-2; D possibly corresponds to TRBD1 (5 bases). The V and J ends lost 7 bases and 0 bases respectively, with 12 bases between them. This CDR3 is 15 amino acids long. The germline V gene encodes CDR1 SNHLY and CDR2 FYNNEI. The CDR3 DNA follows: TGTGCCAGCACCCCCCCAGGGACGAACACCGGGGAGCTGTTTTTT. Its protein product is CASTPPGTNTGELFF.

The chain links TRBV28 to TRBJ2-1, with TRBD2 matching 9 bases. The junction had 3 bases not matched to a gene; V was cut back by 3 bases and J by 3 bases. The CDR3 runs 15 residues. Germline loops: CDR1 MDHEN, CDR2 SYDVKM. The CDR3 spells CASSLPSGVYNEQFF. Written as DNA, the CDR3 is TGTGCCAGCAGTTTGCCTAGCGGGGTCTACAATGAGCAGTTCTTC. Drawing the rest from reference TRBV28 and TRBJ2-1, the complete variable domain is DVKVTQSSRYLVKRTGEKVFLECVQDMDHENMFWYRQDPGLGLRLIYFSYDVKMKEKGDIPEGYSVSREKKERFSLILESASTNQTSMYLCASSLPSGVYNEQFFGPGTRLTVL.

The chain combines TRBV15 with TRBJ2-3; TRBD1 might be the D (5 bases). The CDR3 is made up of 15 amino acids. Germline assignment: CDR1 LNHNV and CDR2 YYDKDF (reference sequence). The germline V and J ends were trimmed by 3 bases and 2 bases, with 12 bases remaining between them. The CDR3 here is CATSRRTPDTDTQYF. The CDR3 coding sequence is TGTGCCACCAGCAGGAGGACACCTGACACAGATACGCAGTATTTT. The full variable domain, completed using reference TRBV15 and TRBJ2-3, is DAMVIQNPRYQVTQFGKPVTLSCSQTLNHNVMYWYQQKSSQAPKLLFHYYDKDFNNEADTPDNFQSRRPNTSFCFLDIRSPGLGDTAMYLCATSRRTPDTDTQYFGPGTRLTVL.

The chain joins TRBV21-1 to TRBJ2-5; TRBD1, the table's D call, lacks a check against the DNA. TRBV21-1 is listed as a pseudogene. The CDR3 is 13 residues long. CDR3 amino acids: CATLGQGLRTQYF. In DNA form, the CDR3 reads TGTGCCACCCTTGGGCAGGGGCTTCGGACCCAGTACTTC.

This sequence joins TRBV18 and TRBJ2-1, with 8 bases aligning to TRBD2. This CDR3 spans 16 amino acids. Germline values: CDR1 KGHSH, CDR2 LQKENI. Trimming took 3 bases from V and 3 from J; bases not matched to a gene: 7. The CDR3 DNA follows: TGTGCCAGCTCACCCGATAGCGGGACGGGCTACAATGAGCAGTTCTTC. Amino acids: CASSPDSGTGYNEQFF. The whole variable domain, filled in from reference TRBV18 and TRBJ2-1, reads NAGVMQNPRHLVRRRGQEARLRCSPMKGHSHVYWYRQLPEEGLKFMVYLQKENIIDESGMPKERFSAEFPKEGPSILRIQQVVRGDSAAYFCASSPDSGTGYNEQFFGPGTRLTVL.

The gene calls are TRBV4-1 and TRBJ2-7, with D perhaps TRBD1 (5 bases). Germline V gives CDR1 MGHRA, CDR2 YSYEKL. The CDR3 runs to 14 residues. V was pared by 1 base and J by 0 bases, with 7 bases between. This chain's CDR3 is CASSQGQSSYEQYF. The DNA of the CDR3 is TGCGCCAGCAGCCAAGGACAGAGCTCCTACGAGCAGTACTTC.

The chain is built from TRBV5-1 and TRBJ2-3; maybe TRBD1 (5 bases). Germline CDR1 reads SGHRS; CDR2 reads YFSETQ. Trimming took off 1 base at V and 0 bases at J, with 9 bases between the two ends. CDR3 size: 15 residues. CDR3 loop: CASSLYDSSTDTQYF. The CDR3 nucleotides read TGCGCCAGCAGCTTGTACGACAGTAGCACAGATACGCAGTATTTT.

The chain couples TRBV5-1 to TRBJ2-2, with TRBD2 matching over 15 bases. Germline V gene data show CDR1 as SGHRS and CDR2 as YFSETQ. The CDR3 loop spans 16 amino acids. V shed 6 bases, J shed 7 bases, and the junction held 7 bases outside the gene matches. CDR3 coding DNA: TGCGCCAGCACCGGACTAGCGGGGGGGCCTGGCGGGGAGCTGTTTTTT. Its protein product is CASTGLAGGPGGELFF.

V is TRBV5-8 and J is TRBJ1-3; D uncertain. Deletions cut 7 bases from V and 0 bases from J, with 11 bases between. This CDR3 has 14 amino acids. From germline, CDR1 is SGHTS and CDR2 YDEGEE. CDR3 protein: CASFLLGSGNTIYF. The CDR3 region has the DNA TGTGCCAGCTTCCTTCTCGGCTCTGGAAACACCATATATTTT.